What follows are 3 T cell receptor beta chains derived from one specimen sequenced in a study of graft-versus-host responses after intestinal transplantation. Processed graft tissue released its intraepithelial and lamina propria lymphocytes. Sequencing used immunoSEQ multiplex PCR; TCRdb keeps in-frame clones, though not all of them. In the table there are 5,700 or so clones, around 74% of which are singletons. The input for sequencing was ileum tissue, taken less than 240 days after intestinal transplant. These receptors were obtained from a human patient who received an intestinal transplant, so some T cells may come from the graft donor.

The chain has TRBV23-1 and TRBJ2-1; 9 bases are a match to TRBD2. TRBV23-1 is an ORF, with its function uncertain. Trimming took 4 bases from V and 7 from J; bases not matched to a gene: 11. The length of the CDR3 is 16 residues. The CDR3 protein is CASSRPSGDGWNEQFF. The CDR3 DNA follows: TGCGCCAGCAGTCGACCTAGCGGGGACGGATGGAATGAGCAGTTCTTC.

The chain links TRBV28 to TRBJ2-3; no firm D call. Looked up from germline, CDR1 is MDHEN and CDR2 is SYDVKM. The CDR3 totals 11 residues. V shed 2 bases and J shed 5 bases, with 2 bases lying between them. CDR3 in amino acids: CASSLRDTQYF. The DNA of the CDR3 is TGTGCCAGCAGTTTAAGAGATACGCAGTATTTT.

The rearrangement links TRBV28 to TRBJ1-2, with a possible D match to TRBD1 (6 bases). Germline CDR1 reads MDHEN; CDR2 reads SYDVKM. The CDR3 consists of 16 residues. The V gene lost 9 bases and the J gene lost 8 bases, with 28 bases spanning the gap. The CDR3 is CASLPNRVTGTWGYTF. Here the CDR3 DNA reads TGTGCCAGTTTACCTAACCGGGTTACAGGGACATGGGGCTACACCTTC.